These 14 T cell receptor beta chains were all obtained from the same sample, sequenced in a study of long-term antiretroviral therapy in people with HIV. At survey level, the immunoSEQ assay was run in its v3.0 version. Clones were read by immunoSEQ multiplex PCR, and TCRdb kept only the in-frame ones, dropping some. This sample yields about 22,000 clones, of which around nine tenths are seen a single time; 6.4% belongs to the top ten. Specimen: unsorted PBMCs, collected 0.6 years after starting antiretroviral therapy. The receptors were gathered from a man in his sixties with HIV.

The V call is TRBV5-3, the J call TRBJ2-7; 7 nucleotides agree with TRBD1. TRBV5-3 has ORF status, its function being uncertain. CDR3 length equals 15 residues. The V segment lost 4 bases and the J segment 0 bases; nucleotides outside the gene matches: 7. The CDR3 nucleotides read TGTGCCAGAAGCCACCGGGACAGCGACTCCTACGAGCAGTACTTC. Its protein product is CARSHRDSDSYEQYF.

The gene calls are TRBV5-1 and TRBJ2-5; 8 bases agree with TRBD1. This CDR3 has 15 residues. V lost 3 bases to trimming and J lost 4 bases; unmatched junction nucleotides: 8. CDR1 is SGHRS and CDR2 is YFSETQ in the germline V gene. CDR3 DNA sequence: TGCGCCAGCAGCTCCGGCAGGGGGCCGGGAGAGACCCAGTACTTC. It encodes CASSSGRGPGETQYF. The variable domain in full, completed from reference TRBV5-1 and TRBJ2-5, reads KAGVTQTPRYLIKTRGQQVTLSCSPISGHRSVSWYQQTPGQGLQFLFEYFSETQRNKGNFPGRFSGRQFSNSRSEMNVSTLELGDSALYLCASSSGRGPGETQYFGPGTRLLVL.

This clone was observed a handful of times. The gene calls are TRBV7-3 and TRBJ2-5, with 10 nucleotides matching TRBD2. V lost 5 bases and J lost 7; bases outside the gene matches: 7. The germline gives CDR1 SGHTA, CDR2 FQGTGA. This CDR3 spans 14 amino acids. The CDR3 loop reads CASSPTSGIGTQYF. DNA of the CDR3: TGTGCCAGCAGCCCAACTAGCGGGATCGGGACCCAGTACTTC.

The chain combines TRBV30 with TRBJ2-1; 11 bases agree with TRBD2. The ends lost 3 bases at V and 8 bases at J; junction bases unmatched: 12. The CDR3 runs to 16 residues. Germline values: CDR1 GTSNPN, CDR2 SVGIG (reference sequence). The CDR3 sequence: CAWSRTLTSGTDEQFF. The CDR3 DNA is TGTGCCTGGAGCCGGACTTTGACTAGCGGGACGGATGAGCAGTTCTTC.

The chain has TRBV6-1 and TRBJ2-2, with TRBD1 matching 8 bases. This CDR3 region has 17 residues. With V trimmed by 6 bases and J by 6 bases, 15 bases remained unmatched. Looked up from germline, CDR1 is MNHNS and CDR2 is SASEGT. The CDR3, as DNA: TGTGCCAGCAGCGAACCGGTGGCAGGGGGCATTTCCGGGGAGCTGTTTTTT. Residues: CASSEPVAGGISGELFF.

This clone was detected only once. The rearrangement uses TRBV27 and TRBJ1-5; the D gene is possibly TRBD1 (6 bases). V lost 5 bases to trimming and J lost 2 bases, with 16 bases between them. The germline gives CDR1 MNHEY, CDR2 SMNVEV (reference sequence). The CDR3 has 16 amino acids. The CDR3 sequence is CASSHKQGSGNQPQHF. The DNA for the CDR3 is TGTGCCAGCAGTCACAAACAGGGTTCGGGCAATCAGCCCCAGCATTTT.

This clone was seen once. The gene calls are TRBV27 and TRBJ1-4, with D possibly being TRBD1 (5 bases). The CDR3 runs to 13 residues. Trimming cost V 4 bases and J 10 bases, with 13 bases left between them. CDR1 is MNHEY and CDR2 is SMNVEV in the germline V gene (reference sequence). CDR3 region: CASSSLSDRKLFF. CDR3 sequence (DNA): TGTGCCAGCAGTTCCCTTTCCGACAGAAAACTGTTTTTT.

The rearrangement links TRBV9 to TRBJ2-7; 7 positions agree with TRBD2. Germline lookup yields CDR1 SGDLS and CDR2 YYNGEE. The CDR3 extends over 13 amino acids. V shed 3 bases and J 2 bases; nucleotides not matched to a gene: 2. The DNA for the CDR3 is TGTGCCAGCAGCGAGACTAGCCCCTACGAGCAGTACTTC. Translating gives CASSETSPYEQYF.

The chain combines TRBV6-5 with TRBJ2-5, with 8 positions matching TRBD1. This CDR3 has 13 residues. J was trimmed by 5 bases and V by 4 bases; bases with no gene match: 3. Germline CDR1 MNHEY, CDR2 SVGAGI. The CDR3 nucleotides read TGTGCCAGCAGTTTCAGGGGGCTTGAGACCCAGTACTTC. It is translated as CASSFRGLETQYF.

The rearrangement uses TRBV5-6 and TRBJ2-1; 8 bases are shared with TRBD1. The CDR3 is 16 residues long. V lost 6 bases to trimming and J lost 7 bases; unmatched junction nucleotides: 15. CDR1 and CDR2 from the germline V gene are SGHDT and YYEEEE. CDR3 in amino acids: CASTNYPDRVYNEQFF. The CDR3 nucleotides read TGTGCCAGCACCAACTACCCGGACAGGGTCTATAATGAGCAGTTCTTC. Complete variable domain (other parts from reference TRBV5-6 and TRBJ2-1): DAGVTQSPTHLIKTRGQQVTLRCSPKSGHDTVSWYQQALGQGPQFIFQYYEEEERQRGNFPDRFSGHQFPNYSSELNVNALLLGDSALYLCASTNYPDRVYNEQFFGPGTRLTVL.

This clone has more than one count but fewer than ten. The CDR3 is CASSPPDRENEKLFF. CDR3 DNA: TGTGCCAGCAGCCCACCGGACAGGGAGAATGAAAAACTGTTTTTT. The chain recombines TRBV7-9 with TRBJ1-4; 8 positions agree with TRBD1. With V trimmed by 5 bases and J by 5 bases, 7 bases remained unmatched. Germline assignment: CDR1 SEHNR and CDR2 FQNEAQ (reference sequence). This CDR3 contains 15 residues.

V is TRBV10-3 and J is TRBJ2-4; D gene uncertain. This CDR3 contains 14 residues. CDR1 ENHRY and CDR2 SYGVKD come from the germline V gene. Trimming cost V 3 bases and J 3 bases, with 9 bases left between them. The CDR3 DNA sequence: TGTGCCATCAGTGACCTTAGCCTCAAAAACATTCAGTACTTC. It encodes CAISDLSLKNIQYF.

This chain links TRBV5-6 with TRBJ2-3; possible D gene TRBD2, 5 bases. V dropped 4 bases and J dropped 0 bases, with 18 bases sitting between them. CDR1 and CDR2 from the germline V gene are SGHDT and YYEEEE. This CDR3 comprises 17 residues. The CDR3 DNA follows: TGTGCCAGCAGCCGTACTCGGAGCGGAACTAGCACAGATACGCAGTATTTT. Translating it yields CASSRTRSGTSTDTQYF. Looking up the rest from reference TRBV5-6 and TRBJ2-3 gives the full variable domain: DAGVTQSPTHLIKTRGQQVTLRCSPKSGHDTVSWYQQALGQGPQFIFQYYEEEERQRGNFPDRFSGHQFPNYSSELNVNALLLGDSALYLCASSRTRSGTSTDTQYFGPGTRLTVL.

The CDR3 sequence is CASSPRRGLSSGNTIYF. The CDR3 DNA follows: TGTGCCAGCAGTCCCCGAAGAGGATTGAGCTCTGGAAACACCATATATTTT. J is TRBJ1-3 and V is TRBV28; no definite D call. The germline gives CDR1 MDHEN, CDR2 SYDVKM. The ends were cut back, 5 bases at V and 0 bases at J, with 17 bases in the middle. The CDR3 has 17 residues.